What follows are 21 T cell receptor beta chains derived from one specimen sequenced in a study of T cell changes during pregnancy in multiple sclerosis. Only in-frame clones appear in the TCRdb table, and some are missing; sequencing was by immunoSEQ multiplex PCR. The repertoire holds under 95,000 clones, with 90% to 95% as singletons. Here the sequenced sample was peripheral blood, taken in the second trimester of pregnancy. All receptors come from a female donor in good health, enrolled as a control in a pregnancy study.

The CDR3 DNA reads as TGCGCCAGCAGCTTGGACGGGGGTGCCAACGTCCTGACTTTC. Translating gives CASSLDGGANVLTF. The V gene is TRBV5-1, the J gene TRBJ2-6, with D maybe TRBD2 (6 bases). The V gene lost 0 bases and the J gene lost 7 bases, with 8 bases spanning the gap. CDR1 and CDR2 from the germline V gene are SGHRS and YFSETQ. The CDR3 totals 14 residues.

Written as DNA, the CDR3 is TGTGCCAGCAGTCGCCCAACCCTAACCTATGGCTACACCTTC. Residues: CASSRPTLTYGYTF. This rearrangement joins TRBV28 to TRBJ1-2; D is uncertain. Germline values: CDR1 MDHEN, CDR2 SYDVKM. The CDR3 length is 14 residues. Trimming removed 5 bases from V and 4 bases from J, with 14 bases in between.

V and J are TRBV10-3 and TRBJ1-4, with 9 bases matching TRBD1. This CDR3 is built from 14 residues. Germline lookup yields CDR1 ENHRY and CDR2 SYGVKD. The J segment lost 5 bases and the V segment lost 6 bases, leaving 4 bases of the junction unmatched. As DNA, the CDR3 is TGTGCCATCAGCGGAGGGACAGGGAATGAAAAACTGTTTTTT. Translated, it gives CAISGGTGNEKLFF.

This chain uses TRBV15 with TRBJ1-1; D gene unclear. The V gene's germline CDR1 is LNHNV and CDR2 YYDKDF (reference sequence). This CDR3 contains 14 residues. V gave up 0 bases and J gave up 1 base, with 6 bases separating them. CDR3 sequence (DNA): TGTGCCACCAGCAGAGATATGTCGAACACTGAAGCTTTCTTT. Amino acids: CATSRDMSNTEAFF.

The J gene is TRBJ1-4, the V gene TRBV4-2; D might be TRBD1 (6 bases). V was pared by 0 bases and J by 8 bases, with 13 bases between. CDR3 size: 15 residues. Germline V gene lookup returns CDR1 LGHNA and CDR2 YNFKEQ. CDR3 bases: TGTGCCAGCAGCCAAGAGGACCAGGGGAAGGAAAAACTGTTTTTT. Translated, it gives CASSQEDQGKEKLFF.

The V call is TRBV14, the J call TRBJ2-2; D possibly corresponds to TRBD2 (5 bases). V lost 0 bases and J lost 9, with 17 bases in between. The CDR3 extends over 16 amino acids. Germline loops: CDR1 SGHDN, CDR2 FVKESK. CDR3 in amino acids: CASSQERGLTGRELFF. The CDR3 region has the DNA TGTGCCAGCAGCCAAGAAAGAGGACTGACTGGGAGGGAGCTGTTTTTT.

This chain connects TRBV6-5 to TRBJ1-5; 8 positions agree with TRBD1. V was pared by 2 bases and J by 7 bases, with 4 bases of the junction left unmatched. This CDR3 region has 14 residues. Germline V gene data show CDR1 as MNHEY and CDR2 as SVGAGI. The CDR3 DNA sequence: TGTGCCAGCAGTTACGACAGGGGAGAGCAGCCCCAGCATTTT. Translating it yields CASSYDRGEQPQHF.

This clone was recorded once. The chain carries TRBV6-6 and TRBJ2-2; the match to TRBD1 covers 9 bases. J gave up 2 bases and V 6 bases, and 4 bases lay outside the gene matches. This CDR3 has 15 amino acids. The germline gives CDR1 MNHNY, CDR2 SVGAGI (reference sequence). CDR3 bases: TGTGCCAGCAGCAGGGACAGGGTAAACACCGGGGAGCTGTTTTTT. Translating gives CASSRDRVNTGELFF.

This chain uses TRBV13 with TRBJ1-6; tentatively, D is TRBD1 (5 bases). The CDR3 sequence is 14 residues long. The germline V and J ends were trimmed by 3 bases and 8 bases, with 11 bases remaining between them. The germline CDR1 and CDR2 sequences are PRHDT and FYEKMQ (reference sequence). The CDR3 loop is CASSFDRSDSPLHF. The CDR3 coding sequence is TGTGCCAGCAGCTTCGACAGATCAGATTCACCCCTCCACTTT.

The gene calls are TRBV11-3 and TRBJ2-1, with TRBD1 matching over 9 bases. V dropped 5 bases and J dropped 9; count of bases not matched to a gene: 5. Germline assignment: CDR1 SGHNT and CDR2 YENEEA. This CDR3 contains 13 residues. CDR3 nucleotide sequence: TGTGCCAGCAGCCAAGGGACAGGGCTTGAGCAGTTCTTC. Protein sequence: CASSQGTGLEQFF.

The CDR3, as DNA: TGTGCCAGCAGTTACGGGGACAGCAACTATGGCTACACCTTC. It codes for CASSYGDSNYGYTF. The V gene is TRBV6-5, the J gene TRBJ1-2, with 7 bases lining up with TRBD1. The CDR3 covers 14 residues. The J segment lost 2 bases and the V segment lost 2 bases, leaving 2 bases of the junction unmatched. CDR1 MNHEY and CDR2 SVGAGI come from the germline V gene.

CDR3 sequence: CASSVGQATYEQYF. As DNA, the CDR3 is TGTGCCAGCAGCGTAGGGCAGGCCACCTACGAGCAGTACTTC. The chain recombines TRBV9 with TRBJ2-7, with D unresolved. Germline CDR1 reads SGDLS; CDR2 reads YYNGEE. V gave up 0 bases and J gave up 2 bases, with 9 bases separating them. This CDR3 contains 14 residues.

The chain has TRBV7-2 and TRBJ1-6; D not resolved. The CDR3 spans 14 residues. CDR1 SGHTA and CDR2 FQGNSA come from the germline V gene. The V gene lost 1 base and the J gene lost 7 bases, with 8 bases spanning the gap. In DNA form, the CDR3 reads TGTGCCAGCAGCTTAGGCACGGTAAATTCACCCCTCCACTTT. Protein sequence: CASSLGTVNSPLHF.

The V call is TRBV12-5, the J call TRBJ1-2, with a weak D call TRBD1 (5 bases). Trimming took 0 bases from V and 3 from J, leaving 14 bases between them. The germline gives CDR1 LGHNT, CDR2 FRNRAP. There are 16 residues in the CDR3. Here the CDR3 reads CASGLVRRGTDYGYTF. CDR3 DNA sequence: TGTGCTAGTGGTTTGGTACGACGGGGGACGGACTATGGCTACACCTTC. Looking up the rest from reference TRBV12-5 and TRBJ1-2 gives the full variable domain: DARVTQTPRHKVTEMGQEVTMRCQPILGHNTVFWYRQTMMQGLELLAYFRNRAPLDDSGMPKDRFSAEMPDATLATLKIQPSEPRDSAVYFCASGLVRRGTDYGYTFGSGTRLTVV.

The chain has TRBV19 and TRBJ2-1; D is perhaps TRBD2 (5 bases). Trimming cost V 0 bases and J 6 bases, with 12 bases left between them. Germline CDR1 is LNHDA and CDR2 is SQIVND (reference sequence). The CDR3 runs to 15 residues. The CDR3 sequence: CASSIDTGFPNEQFF. The CDR3 nucleotides are TGTGCCAGTAGTATAGATACGGGGTTTCCCAATGAGCAGTTCTTC.

The rearrangement joins TRBV5-1 to TRBJ2-7; maybe TRBD1 (6 bases). CDR3 length: 15 residues. Between the trimmed V and J ends, which lost 5 bases and 2 bases, there was a span of 17 bases. The germline gives CDR1 SGHRS, CDR2 YFSETQ. The CDR3 DNA reads as TGCGCCAGCAGTGGATCAGGGGTGGTTACCTACGAGCAGTACTTC. This codes for CASSGSGVVTYEQYF.

The chain uses TRBV19 and TRBJ2-5; weak D call: TRBD1 (7 bases). CDR1 and CDR2 (germline): LNHDA, SQIVND (reference sequence). Trimming removed 5 bases at V and 2 bases at J, with 12 bases between. The length of the CDR3 is 14 residues. This CDR3 reads CASSAGTAQETQYF. CDR3 coding DNA: TGTGCCAGTAGTGCGGGGACAGCGCAAGAGACCCAGTACTTC.

The chain combines TRBV19 with TRBJ2-5; D might be TRBD2 (6 bases). In germline, CDR1 is LNHDA, CDR2 SQIVND (reference sequence). This CDR3 is 15 amino acids long. V was trimmed by 1 base and J by 5 bases, leaving 14 bases between them. CDR3: CASSIVFGGAETQYF. CDR3 sequence (DNA): TGTGCCAGTAGTATAGTCTTTGGCGGGGCCGAGACCCAGTACTTC.

The rearrangement uses TRBV7-6 and TRBJ2-7, with a possible D match to TRBD2 (6 bases). The CDR3 sequence is 15 residues long. The germline V gene has CDR1 SGHVS and CDR2 FNYEAQ. V was cut by 1 base and J by 5 bases, with 15 bases left in between. CDR3: CASSLVVEGLNEQYF. CDR3 bases: TGTGCCAGCAGCTTAGTAGTGGAGGGACTTAACGAGCAGTACTTC.

This clone occurred a few times. The chain uses TRBV18 and TRBJ1-3; D unclear. There are 15 residues in the CDR3. V lost 3 bases and J lost 0, with 9 bases in between. The germline gives CDR1 KGHSH, CDR2 LQKENI. Here the CDR3 DNA reads TGTGCCAGCTCACCCAGGACTAACTCTGGAAACACCATATATTTT. It is translated as CASSPRTNSGNTIYF.

This clone was counted once. The rearrangement joins TRBV2 to TRBJ1-1; no clear D. The CDR3 totals 13 residues. The V gene's germline CDR1 is SNHLY and CDR2 FYNNEI. Trimming cost V 5 bases and J 4 bases, with 11 bases left between them. The CDR3 loop reads CASSPPGGTEAFF. As DNA, the CDR3 is TGTGCCAGCAGTCCCCCGGGAGGCACTGAAGCTTTCTTT. The variable domain in full, completed from reference TRBV2 and TRBJ1-1, reads EPEVTQTPSHQVTQMGQEVILRCVPISNHLYFYWYRQILGQKVEFLVSFYNNEISEKSEIFDDQFSVERPDGSNFTLKIRSTKLEDSAMYFCASSPPGGTEAFFGQGTRLTVV.